These T cell receptor beta chains were read from a single sample in a study of blood T cell repertoires in COVID-19. Profiled with immunoSEQ multiplex PCR; TCRdb holds only in-frame clones, not every one. The sample has some 200,000 clones, around four fifths seen once. The sample consisted of peripheral blood. Receptors originate from a man aged 30 to 45 with active or convalescent COVID-19. Both conserved end residues are part of each CDR3. Fields, in order: V gene, J gene, clone size, D gene, CDR3 DNA, CDR3 protein. D genes are given only for firm matches. Clone sizes are given selectively: once, few, many, or a class where the clone is expanded.

>TRBV30|TRBJ2-6|.|TRBD1
TGTGCCTGCCGGGACAGGGCGAGCTCTGGGGCCAACGTCCTGACTTTC
CACRDRASSGANVLTF
>TRBV30|TRBJ1-1|.|.
TGTGCCTGGAGTCCTATGGGGGGGGATACTGAAGCTTTCTTT
CAWSPMGGDTEAFF
>TRBV4-3|TRBJ2-7|.|TRBD2
TGCGCCAGCAGCCAAGTTTTAGCGGGAGCGCCCATCTACGAGCAGTACTTC
CASSQVLAGAPIYEQYF
>TRBV5-4|TRBJ2-1|.|.
TGTGCCAGCAGCTTGGCGAGTTCCTACAATGAGCAGTTCTTC
CASSLASSYNEQFF
>TRBV27|TRBJ1-4|.|TRBD1
TGTGCCAGCAGTTCCGGGACAGGGGCAACTAATGAAAAACTGTTTTTT
CASSSGTGATNEKLFF
>TRBV9|TRBJ2-7|.|.
TGTGCCAGCAGCGTAGAGGACACGACCTCCTACGAGCAGTACTTC
CASSVEDTTSYEQYF
>TRBV7-8|TRBJ1-2|.|.
TGTGCCAGCAGCTCTCGACTTGGAGGGCCTCTTGGCTACACCTTC
CASSSRLGGPLGYTF
>TRBV11-2|TRBJ2-5|.|.
TGTGCCAGCAGTGCCCTTAGACAAGAGACCCAGTACTTC
CASSALRQETQYF
>TRBV10-3|TRBJ1-2|.|.
TGTGCCATCAGCGGGAGGTATGGCTACACCTTC
CAISGRYGYTF
>TRBV6-5|TRBJ1-3|.|TRBD1
TGTGCCAGCAGGGACAGGGGGGACTCTGGAAACACCATATATTTT
CASRDRGDSGNTIYF
>TRBV14|TRBJ2-7|.|.
TGTGCCAGCAGCACGCCCCCCGGCGCGAAACAGCGGTACGAGCAGTACTTC
CASSTPPGAKQRYEQYF
>TRBV4-3|TRBJ2-1|.|TRBD2
TGCGCCAGCAGCCGTACTAGCGACCACTACAATGAGCAGTTCTTC
CASSRTSDHYNEQFF
>TRBV4-1|TRBJ1-1|.|.
TGCGCCAGCAGAACACGGGTGAACACTGAAGCTTTCTTT
CASRTRVNTEAFF
>TRBV11-2|TRBJ1-1|.|.
TGTGCCAGCAGCCCAGTTAAAAGGGCCCCCGGGACAAAAACTGAAGCTTTCTTT
CASSPVKRAPGTKTEAFF
>TRBV4-2|TRBJ1-6|.|.
TGTGCCAGCAGCCAAGGACAGGATTCACCCCTCCACTTT
CASSQGQDSPLHF
>TRBV5-1|TRBJ1-2|.|TRBD1
TGCGCCAGCAGCCTTACCCGCGAACAGGGGGCGGCCTATGGCTACACCTTC
CASSLTREQGAAYGYTF
>TRBV3-1/TRBV3-2|TRBJ2-7|few|TRBD2
TGTGCCAGCAGCCAATTCGGACTAGCTGTAGTCAACTTC
CASSQFGLAVVNF
>TRBV29-1|TRBJ1-3|.|.
TGCAGCGTTGAAGATCACACCCTCTCTGGAAACACCATATATTTT
CSVEDHTLSGNTIYF
>TRBV28|TRBJ1-1|.|.
TGTGCCAGCAGAACGGCTACGCTAGTGAACACTGAAGCTTTCTTT
CASRTATLVNTEAFF
>TRBV19|TRBJ1-2|.|TRBD1
TGTGCCAGTAGTATAGATGGAAGTGGGAACAGGGGGTTCGACTATGGCTACACCTTC
CASSIDGSGNRGFDYGYTF
>TRBV6-1|TRBJ1-6|.|TRBD1
TGTGCCAGCAGTGCCCCGGACAGGGGTCGCAATTCACCCCTCCACTTT
CASSAPDRGRNSPLHF
>TRBV2|TRBJ1-2|.|.
TGTGCCAGCAGTGAAGCGCCGTGGTCCAGCTATGGCTACACCTTC
CASSEAPWSSYGYTF
>TRBV6-5|TRBJ2-2|.|.
TGTGCCAGCAGTTATCGGACAGCCAACACCGGGGAGCTGTTTTTT
CASSYRTANTGELFF
>TRBV5-6|TRBJ1-2|.|.
TGTGCCAGCAGCCGCGACAGGCTGCTTACCTACACCTTC
CASSRDRLLTYTF
>TRBV28|TRBJ2-2|few|.
TGTGCCAGCAGTTCCCAATTCACTCCGAAGTCGAACACCGGGGAGCTGTTTTTT
CASSSQFTPKSNTGELFF
>TRBV30|TRBJ2-7|.|TRBD1
TGTGCCTGGACGGGGACAGAAGGGCGTGGGCAGTACTTC
CAWTGTEGRGQYF
>TRBV11-1|TRBJ2-6|.|.
TGTGCCAGCAGCCCATTAGATGCTGGGGCCAACGTCCTGACTTTC
CASSPLDAGANVLTF